This TCR beta chain was retrieved from a study of T-cell reconstitution after alpha-beta-depleted transplantation in children. Study-wide findings and caveats: Several hundred expanded graft clones reportedly gave rise to the alpha-beta T cells present about two months after transplant. A year post-transplant, T-cell counts and diversity derived mostly from newly produced T cells. Certain patients had high TCRbeta diversity at day 60, and it came from recipient T cells and thymic progenitors that survived.

This clonotype was counted at least ten times. The target antigen is unknown. Molecular barcoding with unique molecular identifiers was used for the TCRbeta library. TCRdb analysed the PCR reads with MiXCR anew, one entry per CDR3 protein. In the table there are 200,000 or so distinct CDR3 sequences, roughly 8.1% of which are singletons. This CDR3 is 14 amino acids long. Unmatched junction bases numbered 9, after V lost 6 bases and J lost 4 bases. Germline V gene lookup returns CDR1 SGDLS and CDR2 YYNGEE. The sample consisted of PBMCs, mostly from graft donor cells, taken 360 days after TCRalphabeta/CD19-depleted stem cell transplant. This rearrangement joins TRBV9 to TRBJ2-5; 7 bases are shared with TRBD2. The clonotype comes from a male patient between 2 and 15 years old who had a stem cell transplant for acute myeloid leukemia, so the T cells may come from the graft donor. In DNA, the CDR3 is TGTGCCAGCACCCGGTCTCTAGCGGCAGAGACCCAGTACTTC. It specifies CASTRSLAAETQYF.